This T cell receptor (beta chain) was sequenced for a study of hypomethylating agent response in myelodysplastic syndrome (dated by TCRdb to the early 2020s). Regarding the research as a whole: Patients were treated with the hypomethylating agents azacitidine (about 70% of the 11) or decitabine (3 of 11). Complete response or hematologic improvement counted as response, and patients meeting neither criterion were classed as non-responders. Patients had a mean age of approximately 72 +/- 6.3 years, and a diploid cytogenetic profile was the most common. TET2 mutation was identified most frequently, being present in 5 of 11 patients. Among the myelodysplastic syndrome patients in the cohort, about nine were male and 2 were female. About 5 patients did not respond, whereas roughly six responded with either complete response or hematologic improvement. General conclusions and limits of the study: No significant change in richness, rarefaction diversity or clonality was detected after hypomethylating agent treatment, either across all patients or within response groups. Healthy control donors were not age-matched to MDS patients, which could have impacted the MDS versus healthy comparison. Only around ten patients were analyzed, making the cohort small. Possible recognition of novel MDS antigens by the shared GLIPH2 clusters was not confirmed, and experimental validation of that possible recognition is needed. Novel clonotypes appeared more often in responders, whereas non-responders had more contracted clonotypes after treatment.

The method was the immunoSEQ multiplex PCR assay. Survey resolution was applied, with two replicates of approximately 200 ng each being run for a total of roughly 400 ng of DNA per sample. Using multiplex PCR primers aimed at V and J genes, the hsTCRB kit picked up rearranged TCRB sequences in genomic DNA. The CDR3 region was amplified in a first PCR of around 34 cycles using the QIAGEN Multiplex PCR Kit. A second PCR of around 8 cycles attached sample barcodes and Illumina adapters to each replicate. Pooled libraries were quantified with a QuantStudio 6 and the KAPA library quantification kit. Approximately 15 pM of pooled libraries was sequenced on an Illumina MiSeq using 156-cycle single-end reads and a 15-cycle index read. Per the authors' processing: VDJdb annotation flagged 1.5% to 2% of about 180,000 unique clonotypes as previously reported viral-epitope-specific. Raw reads were processed by the immunoSEQ Data Assistant and immunoSEQ Analyzer into normalized, annotated TCRB repertoires. BioAnalyzer and version 0.6.5 of the immunarch R package were the tools used for clonotype analysis. Richness was estimated after downsampling every repertoire to the clone count of the smallest repertoire. Fisher's exact tests classified clonotypes as expanded, contracted or novel, with novel meaning zero frequency before treatment. Significantly changed CDR3 beta sequences were clustered with GLIPH2 at simulation_depth=1000 and kmer_min_depth=3, and CDR3s shorter than five residues were left out. TCRdb's version of the immuneACCESS table is confined to in-frame rearrangements and falls short of the full clone set. An unresolved V gene accounts for under half of the shortfall where checked; the remainder is of unknown origin. V and J calls and clone size come straight from that table; D and trimming were deduced from the DNA. This sample lists over 3,500 clones; 84% were detected once. Around 7.3% of the sample rests with the top ten.

Concerning this clone: The target of this receptor is not known. Base qualities were left out, and no much larger clone turns up one base away.

T-cell subsets were not sorted, and bulk bone marrow was analyzed instead. TCR beta CDR3 regions were immunosequenced from bone marrow of about a dozen myelodysplastic syndrome patients before and after hypomethylating agent therapy. For longitudinal repertoire tracking, every patient provided one baseline bone marrow and two to three bone marrows collected at different post-treatment timepoints. Genomic DNA was isolated from whole bone marrow, and DNA quality was assessed with TapeStation, NanoDrop OneC and PicoGreen assays. Reading from cysteine to phenylalanine, the CDR3 counts 15 amino acids. Only the CDR3 DNA stays, 45 bases, in frame from base 1. The junction shows trimming of 2 bases on V and 5 bases on J, plus 15 bases between the germline ends. As encoded in the germline V gene, CDR1 is MNHEY while CDR2 is SVGAGI.

The chain is encoded by TRBV6-5 joined to TRBJ1-1, with no confident D gene call. The sequences come from bone marrow, collected before or after starting hypomethylating agent treatment for myelodysplastic syndrome (not recorded which). The TCR originated in a human donor with myelodysplastic syndrome. For the CDR3, the sequence is CASSYAASSDTEAFF. The DNA sequence follows: TGTGCCAGCAGTTACGCGGCCTCCTCGGATACTGAAGCTTTCTTT.